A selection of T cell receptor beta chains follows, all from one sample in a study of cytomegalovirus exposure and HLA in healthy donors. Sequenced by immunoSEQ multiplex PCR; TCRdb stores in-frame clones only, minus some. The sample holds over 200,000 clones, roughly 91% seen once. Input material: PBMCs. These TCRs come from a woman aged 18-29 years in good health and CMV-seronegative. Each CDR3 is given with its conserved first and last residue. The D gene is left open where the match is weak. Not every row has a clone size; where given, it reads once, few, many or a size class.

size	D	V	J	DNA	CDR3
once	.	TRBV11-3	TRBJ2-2	TGTGCCAGCAGCTTACGGTACACCGGGGAGCTGTTTTTT	CASSLRYTGELFF
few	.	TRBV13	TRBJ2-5	TGTGCCAGCGCGGTTAAGGAAGAGACCCAGTACTTC	CASAVKEETQYF
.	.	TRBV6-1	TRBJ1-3	TGTGCCAGCAGTGAAGCCGGCTCTGGAAACACCATATATTTT	CASSEAGSGNTIYF
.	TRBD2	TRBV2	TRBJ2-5	TGTGCCAGCACTTTTGGCGGGGGACTAGAGACCCAGTACTTC	CASTFGGGLETQYF
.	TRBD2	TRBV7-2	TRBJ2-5	TGTGCCAGCAGATCCCCCGGTAGCGGGACTCAAGAGACCCAGTACTTC	CASRSPGSGTQETQYF
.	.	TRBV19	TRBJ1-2	TGTGCCAGTAGTGAACAGTCCTATGGCTACACCTTC	CASSEQSYGYTF
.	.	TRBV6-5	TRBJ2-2	TGTGCCAGCAGTTACGGGACTTACACCGGGGAGCTGTTTTTT	CASSYGTYTGELFF
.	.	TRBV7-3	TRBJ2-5	TGTGCCAGCAGCCGGCGGTCCGGGGGATTCCGAGAGACCCAGTACTTC	CASSRRSGGFRETQYF
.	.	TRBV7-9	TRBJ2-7	TGTTCCAGCAGCTTAGAACTGGGGCTGGAGGGATACAACGAGCAGTACTTC	CSSSLELGLEGYNEQYF
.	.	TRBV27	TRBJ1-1	TGTGCCAGCAGTTTAGGGGCTCTGAACACTGAAGCTTTCTTT	CASSLGALNTEAFF
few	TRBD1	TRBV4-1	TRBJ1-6	TGCGCCAGCAGCCAAGAGAGGCCGACAGGGACGGATTCACCCCTCCACTTT	CASSQERPTGTDSPLHF
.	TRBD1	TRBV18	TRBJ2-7	TGTGCCAGCTCACAGGGACAGGGGGAAAAGCAGTACTTC	CASSQGQGEKQYF
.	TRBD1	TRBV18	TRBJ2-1	TGTGCCAGCTCTCAGTTCGACAGGGTTTTCGGTGAGCAGTTCTTC	CASSQFDRVFGEQFF
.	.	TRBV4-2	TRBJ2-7	TGTGCCAGCAGCCAAGTTAACGGGGAGCAGTACTTC	CASSQVNGEQYF
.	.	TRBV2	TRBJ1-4	TGTGCCAGCGTAAGGGGTCTTAATGAAAAACTGTTTTTT	CASVRGLNEKLFF
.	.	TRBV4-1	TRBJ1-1	TGCGCCAGCAGCCCCGGGCGGGGGCCCAAAGATGCTGAAGCTTTCTTT	CASSPGRGPKDAEAFF